This T cell receptor beta chain derives from a study of blood T cell repertoires in COVID-19. Turning to the study itself: The United States, Italy and Spain supplied acute and convalescent COVID-19 samples. T cells, B-cell-depleted T cells, or PBMCs provided the cDNA or gDNA that served as material.

Recruited during active infection, patients (from Seattle) were subsequently followed longitudinally. Method: immunoSEQ multiplex PCR; TCRdb's copy keeps in-frame clones and lacks some. The sample yields tens of thousands of clones, about nine tenths seen once. The CDR3 sequence is 15 residues long. Germline assignment: CDR1 LNHDA and CDR2 SQIVND (reference sequence). V lost 8 bases, J lost 3 bases, and 19 bases lay in between. Sequenced input: peripheral blood. V and J are TRBV19 and TRBJ1-2; TRBD1 might be the D (5 bases). The receptor's source is a man in his forties with COVID-19, enrolled during active disease. CDR3 DNA: TGTGCCAGTCGATTCCGGGGGACCGGGGACTATGGCTACACCTTC. Amino acid sequence: CASRFRGTGDYGYTF. Full variable domain (missing parts from reference TRBV19 and TRBJ1-2): DGGITQSPKYLFRKEGQNVTLSCEQNLNHDAMYWYRQDPGQGLRLIYYSQIVNDFQKGDIAEGYSVSREKKESFPLTVTSAQKNPTAFYLCASRFRGTGDYGYTFGSGTRLTVV.